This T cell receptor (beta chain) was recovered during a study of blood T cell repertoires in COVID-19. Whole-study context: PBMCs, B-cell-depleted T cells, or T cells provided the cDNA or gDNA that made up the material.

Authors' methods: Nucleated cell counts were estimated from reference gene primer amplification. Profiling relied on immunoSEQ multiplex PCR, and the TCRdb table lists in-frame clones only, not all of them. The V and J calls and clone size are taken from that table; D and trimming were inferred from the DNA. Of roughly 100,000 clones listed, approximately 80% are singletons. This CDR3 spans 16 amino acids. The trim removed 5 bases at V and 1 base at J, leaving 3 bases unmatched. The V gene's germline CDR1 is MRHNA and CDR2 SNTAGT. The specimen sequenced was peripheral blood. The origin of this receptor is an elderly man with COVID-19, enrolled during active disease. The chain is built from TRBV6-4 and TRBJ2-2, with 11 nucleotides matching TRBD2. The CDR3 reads CASSQGLAENTGELFF. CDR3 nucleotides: TGTGCCAGCAGTCAGGGACTAGCGGAGAACACCGGGGAGCTGTTTTTT.